This T cell receptor beta chain is from a study of blood T cell repertoires in COVID-19. Study background: Nucleic acid was either cDNA or gDNA, and it came from T cells, B-cell-depleted T cells, or PBMCs.

Authors' analysis steps: Amplification of reference gene primers was used by the study to estimate nucleated cell counts. Sequencing used immunoSEQ multiplex PCR; TCRdb keeps in-frame clones, though not all of them. The DNA gave D and trimming, while V, J and clone size come from that table. Altogether 100,000 to 150,000 clones are present, approximately 82% being singletons, with the ten largest covering over 5%. The TCR originated in a man older than 75 with active or convalescent COVID-19. The sequencing input was peripheral blood.

The CDR3 is CASSIASGGFQYF. CDR3 sequence (DNA): TGTGCCAGTAGTATTGCCAGTGGGGGGTTTCAGTACTTC. The chain uses TRBV19 and TRBJ2-4; the D gene is possibly TRBD2 (6 bases). The CDR3 has 13 residues. Germline values: CDR1 LNHDA, CDR2 SQIVND (reference sequence). Trimming took 3 bases from V and 11 from J, leaving 14 bases between them.